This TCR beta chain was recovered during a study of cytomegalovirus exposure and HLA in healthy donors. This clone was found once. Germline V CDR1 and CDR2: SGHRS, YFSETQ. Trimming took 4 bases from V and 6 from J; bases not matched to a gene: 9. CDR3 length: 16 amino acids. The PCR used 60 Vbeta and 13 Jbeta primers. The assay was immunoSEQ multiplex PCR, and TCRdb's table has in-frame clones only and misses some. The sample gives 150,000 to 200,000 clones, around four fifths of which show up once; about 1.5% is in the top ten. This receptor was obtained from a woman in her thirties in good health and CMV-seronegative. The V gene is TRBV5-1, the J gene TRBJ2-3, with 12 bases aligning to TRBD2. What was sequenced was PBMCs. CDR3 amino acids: CASSPLAGGQYDTQYF. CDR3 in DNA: TGCGCCAGCAGCCCTCTAGCGGGGGGGCAGTACGATACGCAGTATTTT.